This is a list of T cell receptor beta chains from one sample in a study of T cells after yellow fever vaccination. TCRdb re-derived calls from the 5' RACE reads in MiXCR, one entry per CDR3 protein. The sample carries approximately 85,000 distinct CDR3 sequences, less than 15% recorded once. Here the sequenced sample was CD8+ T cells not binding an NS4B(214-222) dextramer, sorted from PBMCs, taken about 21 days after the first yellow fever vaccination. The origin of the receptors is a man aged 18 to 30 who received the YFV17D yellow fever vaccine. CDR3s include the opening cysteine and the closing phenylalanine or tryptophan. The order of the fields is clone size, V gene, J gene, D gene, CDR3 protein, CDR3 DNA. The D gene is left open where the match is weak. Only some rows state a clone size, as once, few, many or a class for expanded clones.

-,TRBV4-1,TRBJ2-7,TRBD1,CASSQAQGNYEQYF,TGCGCCAGCAGCCAAGCACAGGGGAACTACGAGCAGTACTTC
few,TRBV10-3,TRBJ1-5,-,CAISPGGQPQHF,TGTGCCATCAGTCCTGGGGGCCAGCCCCAGCATTTT
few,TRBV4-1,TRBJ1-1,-,CASRNPGETLNTEAFF,TGCGCCAGCAGGAACCCGGGCGAAACTCTGAACACTGAAGCTTTCTTT
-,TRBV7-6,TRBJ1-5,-,CASSSRRDQPQHF,TGTGCCAGCAGCTCTCGCAGGGATCAGCCCCAGCATTTT
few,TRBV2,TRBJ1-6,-,CASSLTEQGSYNSPLHF,TGTGCCAGCAGCTTAACCGAGCAGGGCTCCTATAATTCACCCCTCCACTTT
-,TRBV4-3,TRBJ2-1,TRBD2,CASSQGTSGGMYEQFF,TGCGCCAGCAGCCAAGGTACTAGCGGGGGGATGTATGAGCAGTTCTTC
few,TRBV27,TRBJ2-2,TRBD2,CASSLIQRGLAGITGELFF,TGTGCCAGCAGTTTAATCCAACGCGGGCTAGCGGGGATCACCGGGGAGCTGTTTTTT
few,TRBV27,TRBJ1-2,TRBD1,CASSPDRARGYTF,TGTGCCAGCAGTCCGGACAGGGCGCGGGGCTACACCTTC
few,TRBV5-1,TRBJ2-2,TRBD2,CASSLDPGGTNTGELFF,TGCGCCAGCAGCTTGGACCCGGGGGGTACGAACACCGGGGAGCTGTTTTTT
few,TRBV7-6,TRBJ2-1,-,CASSLLLEKEQFF,TGTGCCAGCAGCTTATTACTAGAAAAGGAGCAGTTCTTC
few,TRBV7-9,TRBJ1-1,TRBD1,CASSQPVGQRNTEAFF,TGTGCCAGCAGCCAACCTGTGGGACAGAGGAACACTGAAGCTTTCTTT
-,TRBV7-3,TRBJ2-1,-,CASSHLESPREQFF,TGTGCCAGCAGCCACCTAGAGTCGCCCCGGGAGCAGTTCTTC
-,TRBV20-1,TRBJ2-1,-,CSARAKNRDMVIEQFF,TGCAGTGCTAGAGCCAAGAACCGGGACATGGTGATTGAGCAGTTCTTC
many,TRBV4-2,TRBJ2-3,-,CASSQGLGATTYETTQYF,TGTGCCAGCAGCCAAGGACTAGGTGCGACTACATATGAGACTACGCAGTATTTT
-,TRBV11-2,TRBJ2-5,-,CASSQGQEETQYF,TGTGCCAGCAGCCAGGGACAAGAAGAGACCCAGTACTTC
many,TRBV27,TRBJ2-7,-,CASSYGAPYEQYF,TGTGCCAGCTCCTACGGGGCCCCCTACGAGCAGTACTTC